The clone carrying this TCR beta chain occurred a few times. Its antigen remains unidentified. Per the germline V gene, CDR1 is SNHLY and CDR2 is FYNNEI. The CDR3 is 16 residues long. J was trimmed by 3 bases and V by 5 bases; bases with no gene match: 10. These data are taken from a study of shared clonotypes between healthy human individuals. General study findings and limits: Clonotype sharing among donors was thought likely to change with sequencing depth.

Clones were sequenced by immunoSEQ multiplex PCR, and TCRdb holds only the in-frame ones, with some missing. The sample shows a few million clones, approximately 94% of them seen only once. The chain has TRBV2 and TRBJ1-3; 7 positions agree with TRBD1. This sequence originates from a man in his late teens or twenties in good health. Sample: naive CD4+ T cells sorted from blood. As to subset: CD45RA+ positively selected. The CDR3 nucleotides are TGTGCCAGCAGTACCCGACAGGGCTTATATGGAAACACCATATATTTT. It is translated as CASSTRQGLYGNTIYF.